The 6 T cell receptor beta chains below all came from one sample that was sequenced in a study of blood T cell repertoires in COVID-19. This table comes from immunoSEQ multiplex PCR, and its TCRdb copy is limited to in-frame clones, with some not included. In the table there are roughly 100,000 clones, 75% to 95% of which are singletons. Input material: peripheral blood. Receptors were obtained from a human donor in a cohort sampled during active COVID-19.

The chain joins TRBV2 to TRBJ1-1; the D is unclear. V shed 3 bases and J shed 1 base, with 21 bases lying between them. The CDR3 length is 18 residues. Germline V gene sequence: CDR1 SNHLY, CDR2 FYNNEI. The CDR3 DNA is TGTGCCAGCAGTGATCGGGTAGCGCCAACCCCTGAGAACACTGAAGCTTTCTTT. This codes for CASSDRVAPTPENTEAFF.

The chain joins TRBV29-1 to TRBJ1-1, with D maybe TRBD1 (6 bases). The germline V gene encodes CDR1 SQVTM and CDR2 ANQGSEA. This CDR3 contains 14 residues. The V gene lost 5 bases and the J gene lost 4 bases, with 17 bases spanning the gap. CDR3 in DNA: TGCAGCGTTCAAGGTTCAGTAGGGGGCACTGAAGCTTTCTTT. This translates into CSVQGSVGGTEAFF.

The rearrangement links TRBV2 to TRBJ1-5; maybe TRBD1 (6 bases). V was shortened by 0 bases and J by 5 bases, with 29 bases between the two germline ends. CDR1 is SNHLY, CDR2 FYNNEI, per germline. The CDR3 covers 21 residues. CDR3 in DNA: TGTGCCAGCAGTGAAGCCGGGCGGAGGGCACGCGGGGGGCTTTTCGATCAGCCCCAGCATTTT. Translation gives CASSEAGRRARGGLFDQPQHF.

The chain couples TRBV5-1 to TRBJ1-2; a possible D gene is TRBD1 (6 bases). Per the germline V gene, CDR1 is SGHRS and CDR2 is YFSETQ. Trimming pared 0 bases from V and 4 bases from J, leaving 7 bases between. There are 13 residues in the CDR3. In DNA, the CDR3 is TGCGCCAGCAGCTTGGGACAGGTCTATGGCTACACCTTC. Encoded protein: CASSLGQVYGYTF. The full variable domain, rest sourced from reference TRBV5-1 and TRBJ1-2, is KAGVTQTPRYLIKTRGQQVTLSCSPISGHRSVSWYQQTPGQGLQFLFEYFSETQRNKGNFPGRFSGRQFSNSRSEMNVSTLELGDSALYLCASSLGQVYGYTFGSGTRLTVV.

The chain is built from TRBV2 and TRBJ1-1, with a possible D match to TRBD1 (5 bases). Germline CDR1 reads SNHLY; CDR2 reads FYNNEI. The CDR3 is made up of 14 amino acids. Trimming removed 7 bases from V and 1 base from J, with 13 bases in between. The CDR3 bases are TGTGCCAGCACCCGGGACTCCTCGAACACTGAAGCTTTCTTT. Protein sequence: CASTRDSSNTEAFF.

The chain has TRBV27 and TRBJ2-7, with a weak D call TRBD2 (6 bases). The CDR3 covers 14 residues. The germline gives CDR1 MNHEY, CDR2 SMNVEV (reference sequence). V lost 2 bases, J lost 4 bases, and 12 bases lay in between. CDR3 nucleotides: TGTGCCAGCAGTTTAGGGCACGGGGGTTACGAGCAGTACTTC. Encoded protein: CASSLGHGGYEQYF.